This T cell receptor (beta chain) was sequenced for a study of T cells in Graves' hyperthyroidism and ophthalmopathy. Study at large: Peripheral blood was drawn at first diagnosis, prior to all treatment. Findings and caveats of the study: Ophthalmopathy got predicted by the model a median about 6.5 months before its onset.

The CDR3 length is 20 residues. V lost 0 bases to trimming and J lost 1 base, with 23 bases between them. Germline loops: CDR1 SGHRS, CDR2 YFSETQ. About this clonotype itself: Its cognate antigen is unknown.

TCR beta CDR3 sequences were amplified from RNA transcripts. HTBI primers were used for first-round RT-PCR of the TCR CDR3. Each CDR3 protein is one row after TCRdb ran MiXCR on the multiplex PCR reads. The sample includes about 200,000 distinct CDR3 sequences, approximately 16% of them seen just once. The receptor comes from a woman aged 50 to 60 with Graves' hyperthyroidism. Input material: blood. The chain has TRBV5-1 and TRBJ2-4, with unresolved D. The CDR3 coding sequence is TGCGCCAGCAGCTTGGCCGTCAAGGACCCCGGTGGGTCGGCCAAAAACATTCAGTACTTC. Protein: CASSLAVKDPGGSAKNIQYF.